The 10 T cell receptor beta chains listed next were all sequenced from one sample in a study of OX40 agonist ivuxolimab in advanced cancers. Some clones are missing from TCRdb's copy, which holds only in-frame ones; the method was immunoSEQ multiplex PCR. Of 45,000 to 60,000 clones in the sample, roughly 88% were seen once. The sample in question was CD4+ or CD8+ T cells sorted from blood, obtained in a trial of the OX40 agonist ivuxolimab. These receptors were taken from an adult with an advanced solid tumor such as melanoma, head and neck, liver or kidney cancer.

This sequence joins TRBV6-1 and TRBJ2-7, with a weak D call TRBD1 (6 bases). V lost 8 bases and J 5 bases, leaving 16 bases between the germline ends. The CDR3 covers 13 residues. In germline, CDR1 is MNHNS, CDR2 SASEGT. CDR3 loop: CASAHRDPDEQYF. CDR3 DNA sequence: TGTGCCAGCGCGCACAGGGATCCCGACGAGCAGTACTTC.

This chain links TRBV5-1 with TRBJ2-1, with D uncertain. CDR3 size: 14 residues. V was cut by 3 bases and J by 3 bases, with 10 bases left in between. CDR1 and CDR2 from the germline V gene are SGHRS and YFSETQ. The CDR3 DNA reads as TGCGCCAGCAGCTCCCTGGAAGTCTACAATGAGCAGTTCTTC. Translation gives CASSSLEVYNEQFF.

The V call is TRBV12-5, the J call TRBJ2-3, with D perhaps TRBD2 (5 bases). The CDR3 totals 13 residues. CDR1 is LGHNT, CDR2 FRNRAP, per germline. V shed 7 bases and J shed 0 bases, with 8 bases lying between them. The CDR3 spells CASDGSSTDTQYF. As DNA, the CDR3 is TGTGCTAGTGATGGGAGTAGCACAGATACGCAGTATTTT.

The rearrangement joins TRBV5-1 to TRBJ2-3, with D maybe TRBD1 (6 bases). V was pared by 4 bases and J by 0 bases, with 12 bases between. CDR1 SGHRS and CDR2 YFSETQ come from the germline V gene. The CDR3 sequence is 15 residues long. The chain's CDR3 is CASSTPGHSTDTQYF. CDR3 DNA: TGCGCCAGCAGCACTCCGGGACACAGCACAGATACGCAGTATTTT.

V gene TRBV5-6 combines with J gene TRBJ2-5; TRBD1 agrees at 7 bases. The CDR3 has 16 residues. The trim removed 2 bases at V and 4 bases at J, leaving 11 bases unmatched. CDR1 and CDR2 from the germline V gene are SGHDT and YYEEEE. CDR3 sequence: CASSFGSWTGGETQYF. As DNA, the CDR3 is TGTGCCAGCAGCTTTGGGTCATGGACAGGCGGAGAGACCCAGTACTTC. Full variable domain (missing parts from reference TRBV5-6 and TRBJ2-5): DAGVTQSPTHLIKTRGQQVTLRCSPKSGHDTVSWYQQALGQGPQFIFQYYEEEERQRGNFPDRFSGHQFPNYSSELNVNALLLGDSALYLCASSFGSWTGGETQYFGPGTRLLVL.

The chain carries TRBV5-1 and TRBJ1-1, with D unresolved. The CDR3 is made up of 15 amino acids. CDR1 is SGHRS and CDR2 is YFSETQ in the germline V gene. Trimming took 4 bases from V and 6 from J, leaving 19 bases between them. CDR3 region: CASSPVGFSSAEAFF. The CDR3 DNA follows: TGCGCCAGCAGCCCCGTGGGGTTTAGTTCCGCTGAAGCTTTCTTT.

V is TRBV5-1 and J is TRBJ2-1; maybe TRBD1 (6 bases). This CDR3 region has 16 residues. Germline V CDR1 and CDR2: SGHRS, YFSETQ. V lost 4 bases and J lost 5, with 19 bases in between. Here the CDR3 DNA reads TGCGCCAGCAGCGCCTACAGGGTGGTGACCAACAATGAGCAGTTCTTC. The encoded protein is CASSAYRVVTNNEQFF.

The chain is built from TRBV6-1 and TRBJ2-7; D not certain. Germline-derived CDR1 and CDR2 are MNHNS and SASEGT. CDR3 length: 15 residues. The V and J ends lost 0 bases and 1 base respectively, with 10 bases between them. The CDR3 nucleotides are TGTGCCAGCAGTGAAGCGTCCCAGACATCCTACGAGCAGTACTTC. Protein sequence: CASSEASQTSYEQYF.

The J gene is TRBJ2-7, the V gene TRBV2; the D gene is possibly TRBD1 (6 bases). V lost 6 bases to trimming and J lost 4 bases, with 19 bases between them. The germline CDR1 and CDR2 sequences are SNHLY and FYNNEI. The CDR3 spans 15 residues. In DNA, the CDR3 is TGTGCCAGCAGGGAACTAGAGGGACACCCATACGAGCAGTACTTC. Residues: CASRELEGHPYEQYF.

The rearrangement uses TRBV19 and TRBJ1-1, with D possibly matching TRBD1 (5 bases). Per germline, CDR1 LNHDA and CDR2 SQIVND (reference sequence). This CDR3 has 15 amino acids. V lost 1 base, J lost 0 bases, and 9 bases lay in between. The CDR3 DNA reads TGTGCCAGTAGTATAGGGGGCAAGATGAACACTGAAGCTTTCTTT. As protein: CASSIGGKMNTEAFF.